What follows are 10 T cell receptor beta chains derived from one specimen sequenced in a study of OX40 agonist ivuxolimab in advanced cancers. TCRdb keeps only in-frame clones here, not all; method: immunoSEQ multiplex PCR. The sample carries 35,000 to 50,000 clones, approximately 88% recorded once. Material: CD4+ or CD8+ T cells sorted from blood, obtained in a trial of the OX40 agonist ivuxolimab. These receptors all stem from an adult with an advanced solid tumor such as melanoma, head and neck, liver or kidney cancer.

The chain combines TRBV27 with TRBJ1-5; weak D call: TRBD1 (5 bases). Germline V gene sequence: CDR1 MNHEY, CDR2 SMNVEV (reference sequence). This CDR3 contains 15 residues. With 2 bases removed from V and 0 bases from J, the gap between germline ends came to 8 bases. The CDR3 nucleotides read TGTGCCAGCAGTTTAGGGGGTCCTAGCAATCAGCCCCAGCATTTT. This codes for CASSLGGPSNQPQHF.

The V gene is TRBV5-6, the J gene TRBJ1-2; the D gene is possibly TRBD1 (5 bases). The V gene lost 2 bases and the J gene lost 1 base, with 9 bases spanning the gap. Per germline, CDR1 SGHDT and CDR2 YYEEEE. The CDR3 loop spans 14 amino acids. The CDR3 nucleotides read TGTGCCAGCAGCTTTATAGGGGTTAACTATGGCTACACCTTC. It is translated as CASSFIGVNYGYTF.

By sample fraction, this clone is medium-sized (0.01 to 0.1%). This chain connects TRBV4-3 to TRBJ1-2, with D unresolved. CDR3 length equals 17 residues. V was cut by 0 bases and J by 0 bases, with 14 bases left in between. The germline V gene encodes CDR1 LGHNA and CDR2 YSLEER. In nucleotides, the CDR3 is TGCGCCAGCAGCCAAGATCCAACCACAGCAGCTAACTATGGCTACACCTTC. Its protein product is CASSQDPTTAANYGYTF.

Turning to this clone: Within the sample, other DNA sequences also encode this same CDR3. The rearrangement links TRBV5-1 to TRBJ2-1; possible D gene TRBD2, 6 bases. V was pared by 5 bases and J by 10 bases, with 13 bases between. This CDR3 spans 12 amino acids. Germline CDR1 reads SGHRS; CDR2 reads YFSETQ. CDR3 DNA: TGCGCCAGCAGTCTCGGGGGTCGGGAGCAGTTCTTC. Translating gives CASSLGGREQFF.

The V and J genes are TRBV29-1 and TRBJ1-2, with 11 bases identical to TRBD1. Germline V CDR1 and CDR2: SQVTM, ANQGSEA. The CDR3 runs to 14 residues. V lost 2 bases, J lost 10 bases, and 9 bases stayed unmatched. The CDR3 region is CSVEIRDRGFIYTF. In DNA form, the CDR3 reads TGCAGCGTTGAAATTCGGGACAGGGGGTTTATCTACACCTTC. Combining the CDR3 with reference TRBV29-1 and TRBJ1-2 gives the whole variable domain SAVISQKPSRDICQRGTSLTIQCQVDSQVTMMFWYRQQPGQSLTLIATANQGSEATYESGFVIDKFPISRPNLTFSTLTVSNMSPEDSSIYLCSVEIRDRGFIYTFGSGTRLTVV.

This chain connects TRBV27 to TRBJ1-1; 12 bases map to TRBD1. The CDR3 is 17 residues long. J gave up 4 bases and V 0 bases, and 6 bases lay outside the gene matches. CDR1 MNHEY and CDR2 SMNVEV come from the germline V gene (reference sequence). The CDR3 reads CASSLSGTGGRSTEAFF. CDR3 nucleotide sequence: TGTGCCAGCAGTTTATCTGGGACAGGGGGCCGATCCACTGAAGCTTTCTTT.

Written as DNA, the CDR3 is TGTGCCAGCAGTTACATGGGTGCAACTAATGAAAAACTGTTTTTT. Translation gives CASSYMGATNEKLFF. The chain is built from TRBV6-5 and TRBJ1-4; D gene ambiguous. Germline V CDR1 and CDR2: MNHEY, SVGAGI. Trimming removed 2 bases at V and 0 bases at J, with 7 bases between. The CDR3 has 15 amino acids.

V is TRBV7-9 and J is TRBJ1-6; no firm D call. The V gene lost 5 bases and the J gene lost 6 bases, with 5 bases spanning the gap. CDR1 and CDR2 (germline): SEHNR, FQNEAQ (reference sequence). This CDR3 is built from 12 residues. CDR3 DNA: TGTGCCAGCAGCCACTCTAATTCACCCCTCCACTTT. Translated, it gives CASSHSNSPLHF.

The chain joins TRBV7-2 to TRBJ2-7, with 7 bases identical to TRBD2. The V segment lost 7 bases and the J segment 4 bases; nucleotides outside the gene matches: 4. The length of the CDR3 is 12 residues. The germline CDR1 and CDR2 sequences are SGHTA and FQGNSA. This CDR3 reads CASTSGRYEQYV. CDR3 nucleotide sequence: TGTGCCAGCACCTCCGGGAGGTACGAGCAGTACGTC.

Regarding this clone: This sample includes further DNA sequences coding for the same CDR3. V usage is TRBV7-9 and J usage is TRBJ1-2, with unresolved D. The CDR3 is 12 residues long. Trimming pared 5 bases from V and 6 bases from J, leaving 10 bases between. Looked up from germline, CDR1 is SEHNR and CDR2 is FQNEAQ (reference sequence). CDR3 loop: CASSPDEDGYTF. CDR3 DNA: TGTGCCAGCAGCCCGGACGAAGATGGCTACACCTTC.